These 22 T cell receptor beta chains were sequenced from one sample in a study of T cell responses to AZD1222 COVID-19 vaccine. Sequencing used immunoSEQ multiplex PCR; TCRdb keeps in-frame clones, though not all of them. The table lists about 130,000 clones, about 86% of them singletons, with 9% to 15% in the top ten. Specimen: peripheral blood, collected on day 0 of AZD1222 vaccination. Receptors were obtained from an adult in good health.

The V call is TRBV2, the J call TRBJ1-2; maybe TRBD1 (5 bases). The CDR3 is 12 amino acids. Trimming shortened V by 8 bases and J by 7 bases, and 14 bases separated the two germline ends. The germline V gene encodes CDR1 SNHLY and CDR2 FYNNEI. CDR3: CASFIRVSGYTF. CDR3 nucleotides: TGTGCCAGCTTTATCAGGGTATCTGGCTACACCTTC.

For the CDR3, the DNA is TGTGCCAGCACCACCTTGCCTCCAGATACTGGAAACACCATATATTTT. It encodes CASTTLPPDTGNTIYF. V gene TRBV28 combines with J gene TRBJ1-3; D is unresolved. Trimming stripped 7 bases from V and 2 bases from J, with 18 bases between. Germline CDR1 and CDR2: MDHEN and SYDVKM. This CDR3 comprises 16 residues.

This chain links TRBV7-3 with TRBJ2-7, with 8 positions matching TRBD1. Germline V gives CDR1 SGHTA, CDR2 FQGTGA. CDR3 length equals 14 residues. The ends lost 4 bases at V and 2 bases at J; junction bases unmatched: 4. The CDR3 nucleotides are TGTGCCAGCAGCTACGGACAGGGCCCCTACGAGCAGTACTTC. This encodes CASSYGQGPYEQYF.

This clone showed up just a few times. This chain uses TRBV15 with TRBJ2-1; no clear D gene. The germline V gene has CDR1 LNHNV and CDR2 YYDKDF (reference sequence). Trimming cost V 2 bases and J 1 base, with 9 bases left between them. The CDR3 consists of 15 residues. CDR3 DNA: TGTGCCACCAGCAGAAGGACCTTTTCCTACAATGAGCAGTTCTTC. Its protein product is CATSRRTFSYNEQFF. Full variable domain (outside the CDR3, taken from reference TRBV15 and TRBJ2-1): DAMVIQNPRYQVTQFGKPVTLSCSQTLNHNVMYWYQQKSSQAPKLLFHYYDKDFNNEADTPDNFQSRRPNTSFCFLDIRSPGLGDTAMYLCATSRRTFSYNEQFFGPGTRLTVL.

The table lists this clone with a few counts. J is TRBJ2-7 and V is TRBV9; the D call may be TRBD1 or TRBD2 (5 bases each). V dropped 3 bases and J dropped 6 bases, with 16 bases sitting between them. Germline CDR1 SGDLS, CDR2 YYNGEE. There are 14 residues in the CDR3. This CDR3 is CASSAGPGQREQYF. As DNA, the CDR3 is TGTGCCAGCAGCGCCGGGCCGGGGCAACGCGAGCAGTACTTC.

The chain links TRBV7-2 to TRBJ2-2; D remains ambiguous. The ends were cut back, 1 base at V and 1 base at J, with 4 bases in the middle. The CDR3 runs 14 residues. Germline V gene sequence: CDR1 SGHTA, CDR2 FQGNSA. Written as DNA, the CDR3 is TGTGCCAGCAGCTTAGAGGTGAACACCGGGGAGCTGTTTTTT. This gives the protein CASSLEVNTGELFF.

The rearrangement links TRBV29-1 to TRBJ2-2, with D maybe TRBD1 (5 bases). Germline-derived CDR1 and CDR2 are SQVTM and ANQGSEA. V was clipped by 4 bases and J by 5 bases, with 8 bases between them. The length of the CDR3 is 12 residues. CDR3 region: CSVGQQTGELFF. CDR3 nucleotides: TGCAGCGTTGGACAGCAAACCGGGGAGCTGTTTTTT.

J is TRBJ2-7 and V is TRBV6-2 or TRBV6-3; D uncertain. The CDR3 spans 14 residues. Trimming cost V 2 bases and J 3 bases, with 11 bases left between them. The V gene's germline CDR1 is MNHEY and CDR2 SVGEGT. The CDR3 DNA is TGTGCCAGCAGTTACGAACCCACCGGCTACGAGCAGTACTTC. Protein sequence: CASSYEPTGYEQYF.

The chain couples TRBV6-5 to TRBJ2-2, with D hard to call. The CDR3 extends over 14 amino acids. Between the trimmed V and J ends, which lost 7 bases and 1 base, there was a span of 10 bases. The germline V gene encodes CDR1 MNHEY and CDR2 SVGAGI. CDR3 coding DNA: TGTGCCAGCAAGTATACGTTGAACACCGGGGAGCTGTTTTTT. Protein sequence: CASKYTLNTGELFF.

The gene calls are TRBV20-1 and TRBJ1-1; TRBD1 matches at 8 bases. Trimming cost V 4 bases and J 7 bases; bases outside gene matches: 2. Germline assignment: CDR1 DFQATT and CDR2 SNEGSKA (reference sequence). The CDR3 contains 11 residues. CDR3 loop: CSAIGTGEAFF. The CDR3 DNA is TGCAGTGCTATCGGGACAGGTGAAGCTTTCTTT.

The genes are TRBV6-2 or TRBV6-3 and TRBJ1-1; D is unclear. V shed 2 bases and J shed 0 bases, with 10 bases lying between them. The germline gives CDR1 MNHEY, CDR2 SVGEGT. The CDR3 covers 15 residues. The CDR3 reads CASSYPVGLNTEAFF. The DNA for the CDR3 is TGTGCCAGCAGTTACCCGGTGGGCTTGAACACTGAAGCTTTCTTT.

The table lists this clone with a few counts. The chain recombines TRBV6-2 or TRBV6-3 with TRBJ2-1; D gene uncertain. This CDR3 contains 14 residues. Deletions cut 4 bases from V and 3 bases from J, with 10 bases between. Germline CDR1 MNHEY, CDR2 SVGEGT. In DNA form, the CDR3 reads TGTGCCAGCAGTTTTGACGGTAACTACAATGAGCAGTTCTTC. It specifies CASSFDGNYNEQFF.

The rearrangement links TRBV9 to TRBJ2-7; 8 bases align to TRBD2. The CDR3 runs to 14 residues. The ends lost 2 bases at V and 2 bases at J; junction bases unmatched: 3. Germline V gene data show CDR1 as SGDLS and CDR2 as YYNGEE. The CDR3 protein is CASSVSGKTYEQYF. The CDR3 bases are TGTGCCAGCAGCGTTAGCGGGAAGACCTACGAGCAGTACTTC.

The DNA for the CDR3 is TGTGCCAGCCGGACGGGGACCTACCAAGAGACCCAGTACTTC. This translates into CASRTGTYQETQYF. V and J are TRBV7-8 and TRBJ2-5; D possibly uses TRBD1 or TRBD2 (5 bases each). From germline, CDR1 is SGHVS and CDR2 FQNEAQ. V was cut by 8 bases and J by 0 bases, with 13 bases left in between. The CDR3 is 14 amino acids.

V is TRBV24-1 and J is TRBJ1-2; 7 bases match TRBD1. Germline trimming cut 4 bases from V and 3 bases from J; bases unmatched to any gene: 4. The CDR3 covers 14 residues. Germline V gene data show CDR1 as KGHDR and CDR2 as SFDVKD. CDR3 coding DNA: TGTGCCACCAGTGACGGGGGACAGTACTATGGCTACACCTTC. Its protein product is CATSDGGQYYGYTF.

The chain employs TRBV7-9 and TRBJ2-6; D gene unclear. CDR1 SEHNR and CDR2 FQNEAQ come from the germline V gene (reference sequence). The CDR3 has 14 amino acids. V lost 8 bases, J lost 3 bases, and 11 bases lay in between. The CDR3 reads CASPPTRGANVLTF. CDR3 bases: TGTGCCAGCCCCCCCACCCGTGGGGCCAACGTCCTGACTTTC.

This chain links TRBV10-1 with TRBJ2-1; 12 nucleotides align to TRBD2. There are 16 residues in the CDR3. In germline, CDR1 is WNHNN, CDR2 SYGVQD (reference sequence). V was pared by 4 bases and J by 0 bases, with 1 base of the junction left unmatched. The CDR3 sequence is CASSGTSGTSYNEQFF. Here the CDR3 DNA reads TGCGCCAGCAGTGGGACTAGCGGGACCTCCTACAATGAGCAGTTCTTC.

In DNA, the CDR3 is TGTGCCAGCAGTAACGGCAGAGAGGGCTATGGCTACACCTTC. Its protein product is CASSNGREGYGYTF. This chain joins TRBV6-5 and TRBJ1-2; no clear D. The length of the CDR3 is 14 residues. The V end lost 5 bases, the J end lost 4 bases, and 14 bases lay between the germline ends. Looked up from germline, CDR1 is MNHEY and CDR2 is SVGAGI.

This sequence joins TRBV5-1 and TRBJ1-4, with TRBD1 identical over 10 bases. V shed 7 bases, J shed 7 bases, and the junction held 7 bases outside the gene matches. CDR3 size: 14 residues. Germline CDR1 SGHRS, CDR2 YFSETQ. CDR3 coding DNA: TGCGCCAGCTCACCGGGACAGGGGATTGAAAAACTGTTTTTT. Encoded protein: CASSPGQGIEKLFF. Complete variable domain (other parts from reference TRBV5-1 and TRBJ1-4): KAGVTQTPRYLIKTRGQQVTLSCSPISGHRSVSWYQQTPGQGLQFLFEYFSETQRNKGNFPGRFSGRQFSNSRSEMNVSTLELGDSALYLCASSPGQGIEKLFFGSGTQLSVL.

The chain employs TRBV7-9 and TRBJ1-2; the D is unclear. The CDR3 is 13 residues long. V was clipped by 3 bases and J by 4 bases, with 9 bases between them. Per germline, CDR1 SEHNR and CDR2 FQNEAQ (reference sequence). For the CDR3, the DNA is TGTGCCAGCAGCTTTGGTGGGATCTATGGCTACACCTTC. This encodes CASSFGGIYGYTF.

In this sample, this clone turned up once. J is TRBJ2-1 and V is TRBV18; 8 bases fit TRBD1. With V trimmed by 3 bases and J by 7 bases, 11 bases remained unmatched. Per the germline V gene, CDR1 is KGHSH and CDR2 is LQKENI. The CDR3 covers 16 residues. Written as DNA, the CDR3 is TGTGCCAGCTCACCTGCGGCTAAGGACAGGGTGAATGAGCAGTTCTTC. Protein: CASSPAAKDRVNEQFF.

The chain links TRBV4-1 to TRBJ2-3; D possibly corresponds to TRBD2 (7 bases). This CDR3 is 17 amino acids long. The V end lost 2 bases, the J end lost 1 base, and 16 bases lay between the germline ends. Germline V lookup: CDR1 MGHRA, CDR2 YSYEKL. CDR3 residues: CASSQSTGSGGTDTQYF. CDR3 in DNA: TGCGCCAGCAGCCAAAGCACAGGGAGCGGGGGCACAGATACGCAGTATTTT.